Shown below are 15 T cell receptor beta chains from a single sample sequenced in a study of T-cell memory formation after mild COVID-19 (dated by TCRdb to about 2021). Receptors were amplified or captured by 5' RACE. TCRdb lists the instrument as Illumina NovaSeq 6000. The raw public data were reprocessed by TCRdb itself: fastp quality trimming at Q25, MiXCR clonotype calling, in-frame beta chains only. A single entry per CDR3 protein holds the most common genes and DNA from its merged rows. The sample table contains more than 400,000 distinct CDR3 sequences; only one count was recorded for 18% of them. Of the sample, 9% to 15% falls within the top ten clones. Sequencing input: PBMCs or a T cell subset sorted from them (not recorded which). Receptors originate from an adult woman who had mild COVID-19 (a few samples of this study predate the infection). The sample titles of this study are shuffled in the database, so cell type and time point are left out; the donor was told from shared clones.

This clonotype has more than one count but fewer than ten. The chain is built from TRBV12-3 or TRBV12-4 and TRBJ2-1; D is tentatively TRBD1 or TRBD2 (6 bases each). The V and J ends lost 6 bases and 3 bases respectively, with 15 bases between them. This CDR3 has 15 residues. Here the CDR3 reads CASSLRGPGYNEQFF. The DNA for the CDR3 is TGTGCCAGCAGCCTACGGGGGCCGGGCTACAATGAGCAGTTCTTC.

The rearrangement joins TRBV20-1 to TRBJ2-7; 8 bases are shared with TRBD2. J gave up 3 bases and V 6 bases, and 19 bases lay outside the gene matches. The germline CDR1 and CDR2 sequences are DFQATT and SNEGSKA (reference sequence). The CDR3 runs to 17 residues. CDR3: CSARGLELQGTIYEQYF. CDR3 DNA sequence: TGCAGTGCGCGGGGACTAGAACTCCAAGGGACTATCTACGAGCAGTACTTC.

This clonotype was seen a few times. The V call is TRBV27, the J call TRBJ1-6, with D unclear. Germline CDR1 reads MNHEY; CDR2 reads SMNVEV (reference sequence). The CDR3 spans 14 residues. V lost 0 bases and J lost 9, with 9 bases in between. The CDR3 nucleotides read TGTGCCAGCAGTTTATCTATGCTGATTTCACCCCTCCACTTT. Translation gives CASSLSMLISPLHF.

This clonotype was observed a handful of times. V gene TRBV3-1 combines with J gene TRBJ2-1, with 10 positions matching TRBD2. CDR1 and CDR2 (germline): LGHDT, YNNKEL (reference sequence). J was trimmed by 7 bases and V by 2 bases; bases with no gene match: 5. This CDR3 has 15 amino acids. The CDR3 loop is CASSQYPSGSNEQFF. The DNA of the CDR3 is TGTGCCAGCAGCCAATATCCTAGCGGGAGTAATGAGCAGTTCTTC.

This rearrangement joins TRBV12-3 or TRBV12-4 to TRBJ2-1; 8 bases are a match to TRBD1. The CDR3 is 13 amino acids. The ends lost 5 bases at V and 10 bases at J; junction bases unmatched: 7. DNA of the CDR3: TGTGCCAGCAGTACATCGACAGGGGCGGAGCAGTTCTTC. It yields the protein CASSTSTGAEQFF.

Concerning this clonotype itself: A much larger clone is a single base away; this may be a read error. This chain joins TRBV19 and TRBJ2-6; perhaps TRBD1 as D (5 bases). This CDR3 region has 15 residues. Germline V gene data show CDR1 as LNHDA and CDR2 as SQIVND (reference sequence). In nucleotides, the CDR3 is TGTGCCAGTAGTATACAGGAGTATGGGGCCAACGTCCTGAATTTC. Translation gives CASSIQEYGANVLNF. Full variable domain (missing parts from reference TRBV19 and TRBJ2-6): DGGITQSPKYLFRKEGQNVTLSCEQNLNHDAMYWYRQDPGQGLRLIYYSQIVNDFQKGDIAEGYSVSREKKESFPLTVTSAQKNPTAFYLCASSIQEYGANVLNFGAGSRLTVL.

This chain connects TRBV4-1 to TRBJ2-7; 7 bases fit TRBD1. CDR1 MGHRA and CDR2 YSYEKL come from the germline V gene. The CDR3 is 16 amino acids. The V segment lost 1 base and the J segment 4 bases; nucleotides outside the gene matches: 10. CDR3 sequence reads: CASSQGPGDRAYEQYF. CDR3 bases: TGCGCCAGCAGCCAAGGTCCCGGGGACAGAGCTTACGAGCAGTACTTC.

This clonotype came up a few times. This chain uses TRBV12-3 or TRBV12-4 with TRBJ2-3; 7 bases are a match to TRBD2. This CDR3 is built from 15 residues. After removal of 9 bases from V and 2 bases from J, the junction contained 11 bases not matched to a gene. The CDR3 DNA reads as TGTGCCAGTGACCTCGAAGGACTAGTCACAGATACGCAGTATTTT. It translates to CASDLEGLVTDTQYF.

In its sample, this clonotype was seen many times. The chain is built from TRBV12-3 or TRBV12-4 and TRBJ1-4; 8 nucleotides align to TRBD1. The CDR3 is 16 residues long. V lost 6 bases and J lost 3; bases outside the gene matches: 9. The CDR3 DNA reads TGTGCCAGCAGCCAGCTGACAGGGGCAGCTAATGAAAAACTGTTTTTT. Its protein product is CASSQLTGAANEKLFF.

The chain couples TRBV7-9 to TRBJ1-2, with D unresolved. Trimming removed 1 base from V and 8 bases from J, with 14 bases in between. Germline lookup yields CDR1 SEHNR and CDR2 FQNEAQ (reference sequence). The CDR3 is made up of 14 amino acids. CDR3 in DNA: TGTGCCAGCAGCTTAGAAGGGTCGGTGTGGGGCTACACCTTC. It encodes CASSLEGSVWGYTF.

The table lists this clonotype with a few counts. The genes are TRBV7-9 and TRBJ2-7; D is unclear. The CDR3 runs to 12 residues. Germline assignment: CDR1 SEHNR and CDR2 FQNEAQ (reference sequence). V shed 2 bases and J shed 5 bases, with 7 bases lying between them. The CDR3 loop reads CASSLYQHEQYF. CDR3 bases: TGTGCCAGCAGCTTATACCAGCACGAGCAGTACTTC.

This clonotype was counted a few times. This sequence joins TRBV5-1 and TRBJ2-2, with TRBD2 matching over 11 bases. The CDR3 contains 19 residues. The trim removed 1 base at V and 4 bases at J, leaving 12 bases unmatched. Per germline, CDR1 SGHRS and CDR2 YFSETQ. The CDR3 sequence: CASSLTSGGETRVTGELFF. The CDR3 coding sequence is TGCGCCAGCAGCTTGACTAGCGGGGGAGAAACCCGAGTCACCGGGGAGCTGTTTTTT.

This sequence joins TRBV6-2 or TRBV6-3 and TRBJ1-1; D possibly corresponds to TRBD1 (5 bases). Deletions cut 2 bases from V and 4 bases from J, with 11 bases between. The germline V gene encodes CDR1 MNHEY and CDR2 SVGEGT. This CDR3 has 14 residues. The DNA of the CDR3 is TGTGCCAGCAGTTACGGGGGTGATAGCACTGAAGCTTTCTTT. Encoded protein: CASSYGGDSTEAFF.

V usage is TRBV6-5 and J usage is TRBJ2-2, with 8 bases identical to TRBD1. Germline CDR1 and CDR2: MNHEY and SVGAGI. This CDR3 spans 15 amino acids. Unmatched junction bases numbered 6, after V lost 5 bases and J lost 4 bases. CDR3: CASSTRQGPTGELFF. CDR3 nucleotide sequence: TGTGCCAGCAGTACCAGACAGGGGCCCACCGGGGAGCTGTTTTTT.

This clonotype appeared many times. This sequence joins TRBV2 and TRBJ2-7, with no clear D. The CDR3 covers 12 residues. The ends were cut back, 7 bases at V and 2 bases at J, with 9 bases in the middle. Germline-derived CDR1 and CDR2 are SNHLY and FYNNEI. The CDR3 region has the DNA TGTGCCAGCACCTTACTTACCTACGAGCAGTACTTC. Translated, it gives CASTLLTYEQYF.